The entry below gives a single T cell receptor beta chain sequence along with its context. No antigen is known for it. The authors ran a second PCR of roughly 6 to 12 cycles using a sample-barcoded 5' primer and a J-beta primer mix. TCRdb processed the 5' RACE reads anew with MiXCR; each CDR3 protein has one entry. The table has around 1,100,000 distinct CDR3 sequences, roughly two fifths seen once. These data originate in a study of blood T cells in healthy people across ages. Study as a whole: Per two T cells, template switching captured roughly one barcoded beta molecule. Study results and limitations: As age increased, TCR beta diversity per million T cells fell in a roughly linear fashion.

Investigators took about 9.2 milliliters of peripheral blood from every donor. The CDR3 consists of 14 residues. Germline CDR1 ENHRY, CDR2 SYGVKD. The germline V and J ends were trimmed by 2 bases and 7 bases, with 11 bases remaining between them. The sequence came from a man aged 18 to 29 in good health. The chain carries TRBV10-3 and TRBJ1-4; no clear D. Sequencing was carried out using blood. CDR3 bases: TGTGCCATCAGTGAGCTACAGAGGACTGAAAAACTGTTTTTT. Encoded protein: CAISELQRTEKLFF.